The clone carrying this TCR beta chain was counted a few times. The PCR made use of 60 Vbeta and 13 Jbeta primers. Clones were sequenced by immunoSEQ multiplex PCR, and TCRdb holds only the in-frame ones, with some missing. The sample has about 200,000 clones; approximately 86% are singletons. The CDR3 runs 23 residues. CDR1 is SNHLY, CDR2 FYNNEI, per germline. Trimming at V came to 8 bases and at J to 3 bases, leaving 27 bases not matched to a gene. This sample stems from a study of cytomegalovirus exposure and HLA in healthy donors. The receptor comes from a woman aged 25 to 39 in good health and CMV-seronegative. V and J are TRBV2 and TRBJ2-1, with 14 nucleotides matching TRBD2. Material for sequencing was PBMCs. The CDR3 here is CASSGRRRAGTSGGSRNYNEQFF. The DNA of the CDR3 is TGTGCCAGCTCAGGACGTCGCAGGGCTGGGACTAGCGGGGGTTCCCGAAACTACAATGAGCAGTTCTTC.